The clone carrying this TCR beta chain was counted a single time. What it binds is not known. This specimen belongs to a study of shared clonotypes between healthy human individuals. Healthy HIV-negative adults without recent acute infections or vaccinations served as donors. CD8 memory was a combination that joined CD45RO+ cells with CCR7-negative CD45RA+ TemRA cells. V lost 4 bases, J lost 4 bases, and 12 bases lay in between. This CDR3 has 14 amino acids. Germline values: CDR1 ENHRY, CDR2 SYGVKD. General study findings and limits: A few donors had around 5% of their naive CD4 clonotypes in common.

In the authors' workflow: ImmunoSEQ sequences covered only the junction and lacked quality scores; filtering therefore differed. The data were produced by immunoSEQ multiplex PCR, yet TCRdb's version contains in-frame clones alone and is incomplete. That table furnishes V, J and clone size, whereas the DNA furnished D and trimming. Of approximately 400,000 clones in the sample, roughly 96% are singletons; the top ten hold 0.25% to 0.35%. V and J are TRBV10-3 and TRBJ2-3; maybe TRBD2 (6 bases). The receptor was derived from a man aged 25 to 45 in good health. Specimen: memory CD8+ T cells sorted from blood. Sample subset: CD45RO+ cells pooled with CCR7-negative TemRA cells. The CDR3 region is CAISGQGLSDTQYF. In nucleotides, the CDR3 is TGTGCCATCAGTGGGCAGGGACTTTCAGATACGCAGTATTTT.